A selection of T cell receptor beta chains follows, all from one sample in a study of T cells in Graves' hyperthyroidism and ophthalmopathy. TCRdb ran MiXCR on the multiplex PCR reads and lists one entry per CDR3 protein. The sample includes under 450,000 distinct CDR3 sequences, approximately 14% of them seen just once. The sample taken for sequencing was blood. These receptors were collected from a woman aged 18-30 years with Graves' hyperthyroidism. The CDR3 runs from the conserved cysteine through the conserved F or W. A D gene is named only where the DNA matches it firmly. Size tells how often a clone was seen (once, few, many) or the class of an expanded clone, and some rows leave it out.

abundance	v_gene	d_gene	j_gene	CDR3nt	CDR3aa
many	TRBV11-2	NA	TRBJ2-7	TGTGCCAGCAGCCCTTTCCCCCGCGAGCAGTACTTC	CASSPFPREQYF
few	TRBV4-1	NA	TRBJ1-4	TGCGCCAGCAGCCAAACCGGACGGAATGAAAAACTGTTTTTT	CASSQTGRNEKLFF
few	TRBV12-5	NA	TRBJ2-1	TGTGCTAGTGGTACGGGACACATGAACAATGAGCAGTTCTTC	CASGTGHMNNEQFF
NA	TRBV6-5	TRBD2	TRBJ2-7	TGTGCCAGCAGTTACTCGAGTGGGGAGGGACCCTACGAGCAGTACTTC	CASSYSSGEGPYEQYF
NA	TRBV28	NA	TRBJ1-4	TGTGCCAGCAGTGTGACCGACAGTATCCGGGAAAAACTGTTTTTT	CASSVTDSIREKLFF
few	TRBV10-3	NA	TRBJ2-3	TGTGCCATCAGTAAAGAGCGGGGTCGGAGGACAGCTACGCAGTATTTT	CAISKERGRRTATQYF
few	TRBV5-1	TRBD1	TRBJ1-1	TGCGCCAGCAGCCTGACAGGGGCGGACACTGAAGCTTTCTTT	CASSLTGADTEAFF
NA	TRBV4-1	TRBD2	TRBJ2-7	TGCGCCAGCAGCCAAGATCGCGCGGGAGCGGGAGAGCTCGAGCAGTACTTC	CASSQDRAGAGELEQYF
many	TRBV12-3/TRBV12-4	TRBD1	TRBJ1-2	TGTGCCAGCAGTTACAGGGGGATGAGCGGCTACACCTTC	CASSYRGMSGYTF
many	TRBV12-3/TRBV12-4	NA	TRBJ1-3	TGTGCCAGCAGTTTAAACTCTGGAAACACCATATATTTT	CASSLNSGNTIYF
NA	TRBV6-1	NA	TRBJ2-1	TGTGCCAGCAGTGAAGCCGAGAGGTACAATGAGCAGTTCTTC	CASSEAERYNEQFF
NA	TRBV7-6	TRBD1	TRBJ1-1	TGTGCCAGCAGCAACCTGGGACAGAGGAACACTGAAGCTTTCTTT	CASSNLGQRNTEAFF
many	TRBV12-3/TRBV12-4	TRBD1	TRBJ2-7	TGTGCCAGCTCCTACAGGGGGCGCACTTACGAGCAGTACTTC	CASSYRGRTYEQYF
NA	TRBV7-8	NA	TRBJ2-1	TGTGCCAGCAGCTTTGGGGGGGGGCCCAGCAATGAGCAGTTCTTC	CASSFGGGPSNEQFF
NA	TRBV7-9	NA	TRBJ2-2	TGTGCCAGCAGCTTTCCTCCAGACAACACCGGGGAGCTGTTTTTT	CASSFPPDNTGELFF
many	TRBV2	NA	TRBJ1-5	TGTGCCAGCAGTCTAGGCGCCCTAAATCAGCCCCAGCATTTT	CASSLGALNQPQHF
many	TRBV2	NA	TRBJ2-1	TGTGCCAGCAGTGAAGAAGGGGCCCTTGCGGGTGTTGAGCAGTTCTTC	CASSEEGALAGVEQFF
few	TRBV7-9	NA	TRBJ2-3	TGTGCCAGCAGCTTTACAGGGAATACGCAGTATTTT	CASSFTGNTQYF
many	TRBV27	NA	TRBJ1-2	TGTGCCAGCAGCGAAACCAGGAACTATGGCTACACCTTC	CASSETRNYGYTF
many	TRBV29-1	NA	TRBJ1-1	TGCAGCGTTTTGACAGGCGTAGGCACTGAAGCTTTCTTT	CSVLTGVGTEAFF
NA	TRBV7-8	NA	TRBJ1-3	TGTGCCAGCAGCCCGCCCGGGGTTAGAAACACCATATATTTT	CASSPPGVRNTIYF
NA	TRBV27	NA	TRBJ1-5	TGTGCCAGCAGTATAACAGGGTTCTATAGCAATCAGCCCCAGCATTTT	CASSITGFYSNQPQHF
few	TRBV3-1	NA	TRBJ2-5	TGTGCCAGCAGCCAAGAAGTCCTAGCAAGGGAAGAGACCCAGTACTTC	CASSQEVLAREETQYF
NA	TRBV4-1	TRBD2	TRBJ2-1	TGCGCCAGCAGCCAAGTCGCGGGGGTCAATGAGCAGTTCTTC	CASSQVAGVNEQFF
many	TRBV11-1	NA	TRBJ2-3	TGTGCCAGCAGCCTAGGGGGGATAATGAGCGGCACAGATACGCAGTATTTT	CASSLGGIMSGTDTQYF
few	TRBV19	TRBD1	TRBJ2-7	TGTGCCAGTAGTATTACCGGGACAGGCTACGAGCAGTACTTC	CASSITGTGYEQYF